One sample yielded the 5 T cell receptor beta chains listed below, sequenced in a study of beta chain features in type 1 diabetes. The sequenced template was cDNA made from the entire isolated RNA. The data were produced by immunoSEQ multiplex PCR, yet TCRdb's version contains in-frame clones alone and is incomplete. The data hold more than 300,000 clones, with roughly a tenth observed a single time. Antigens for these TCRs are unknown. Study observations and caveats: Type 1 diabetes patients had TCRB CDR3s that were shorter (moderately but significantly so) in all four CD4+ subsets.

The sequencing input was central memory CD4+ T cells from blood. The source is a man aged 30 to 45 with type 1 diabetes.

This clone was seen only a few times. The gene calls are TRBV5-6 and TRBJ1-3; D ambiguous. CDR3 length: 14 residues. Germline V gene lookup returns CDR1 SGHDT and CDR2 YYEEEE. V was shortened by 4 bases and J by 4 bases, with 12 bases between the two germline ends. CDR3 region: CASSPEPTGNTIYF. The CDR3 bases are TGTGCCAGCAGCCCGGAGCCGACGGGAAACACCATATATTTT.

The chain combines TRBV11-2 with TRBJ2-7; 8 bases agree with TRBD2. Per the germline V gene, CDR1 is SGHAT and CDR2 is FQNNGV. The trim removed 6 bases at V and 6 bases at J, leaving 10 bases unmatched. The CDR3 has 14 residues. CDR3 amino acids: CASRFGRGSGEQYF. The CDR3 DNA follows: TGTGCCAGCAGGTTCGGGAGGGGATCGGGCGAGCAGTACTTC.

V and J are TRBV7-2 and TRBJ2-5; possibly TRBD2 for D (6 bases). Germline CDR1 and CDR2: SGHTA and FQGNSA. Trimming took 2 bases from V and 3 from J, leaving 16 bases between them. CDR3 length equals 16 residues. CDR3 in amino acids: CASSLRSAGPKETQYF. As DNA, the CDR3 is TGTGCCAGCAGCTTAAGGTCAGCGGGCCCAAAAGAGACCCAGTACTTC.

This clone was observed many times. The J gene is TRBJ2-1, the V gene TRBV29-1; D gene ambiguous. This CDR3 region has 10 residues. Germline lookup yields CDR1 SQVTM and CDR2 ANQGSEA. V lost 7 bases to trimming and J lost 4 bases, with 5 bases between them. The CDR3 nucleotides read TGCAGCGCGTTGTACAATGAGCAGTTCTTC. Its translation is CSALYNEQFF.

This clone was detected only a few times. The V call is TRBV13, the J call TRBJ2-3, with D possibly being TRBD2 (6 bases). CDR3 length equals 15 residues. The V gene lost 1 base and the J gene lost 1 base, with 9 bases spanning the gap. Germline CDR1 is PRHDT and CDR2 is FYEKMQ (reference sequence). In DNA form, the CDR3 reads TGTGCCAGCAGCTTAGCGGCGGGGCGCACAGATACGCAGTATTTT. Translation: CASSLAAGRTDTQYF.